The 9 T cell receptor beta chains below come from one sample, sequenced in a study of cytomegalovirus exposure and HLA in healthy donors. Data came from immunoSEQ multiplex PCR; TCRdb stores just in-frame clones and leaves some out. The profile covers over 150,000 clones, with 75% to 90% appearing a single time and about 20% taken by the ten largest. Sequencing used PBMCs. These receptors came from a man aged 18 to 35 in good health and CMV-seropositive.

The CDR3 loop reads CASSQAGTPGDTQYF. The CDR3 region has the DNA TGCGCCAGCAGCCAAGCTGGCACCCCCGGGGATACGCAGTATTTT. The V gene is TRBV4-1, the J gene TRBJ2-3; no definite D call. Germline lookup yields CDR1 MGHRA and CDR2 YSYEKL. This CDR3 has 15 amino acids. With 1 base removed from V and 6 bases from J, the gap between germline ends came to 14 bases.

This rearrangement joins TRBV5-8 to TRBJ1-2; no definite D call. Trimming took off 4 bases at V and 4 bases at J, with 17 bases between the two ends. There are 15 residues in the CDR3. Germline CDR1 SGHTS, CDR2 YDEGEE. Written as DNA, the CDR3 is TGTGCCAGCAGCCCCAGGACGGGAAACGGCTATGGCTACACCTTC. Translation: CASSPRTGNGYGYTF. Combining the CDR3 with reference TRBV5-8 and TRBJ1-2 gives the whole variable domain EAGVTQSPTHLIKTRGQQATLRCSPISGHTSVYWYQQALGLGLQFLLWYDEGEERNRGNFPPRFSGRQFPNYSSELNVNALELEDSALYLCASSPRTGNGYGYTFGSGTRLTVV.

The chain is built from TRBV27 and TRBJ2-1; D ambiguous. The CDR3 extends over 14 amino acids. V was trimmed by 1 base and J by 6 bases, leaving 10 bases between them. CDR1 and CDR2 from the germline V gene are MNHEY and SMNVEV (reference sequence). DNA of the CDR3: TGTGCCAGCAGTTTATTGGGTTCGGGCAATGAGCAGTTCTTC. This gives the protein CASSLLGSGNEQFF.

The chain combines TRBV9 with TRBJ2-7, with 7 bases aligning to TRBD1. Germline V gene data show CDR1 as SGDLS and CDR2 as YYNGEE. Losses at the gene ends were 7 bases for V and 3 bases for J; bases not matched to a gene: 7. This CDR3 is built from 13 residues. CDR3 DNA sequence: TGTGCCAGCGGGAGACAGGGACGCTACGAGCAGTACTTC. It translates to CASGRQGRYEQYF.

This clone was observed a few times. V gene TRBV6-1 combines with J gene TRBJ1-1; 7 bases fit TRBD1. V lost 5 bases, J lost 2 bases, and 5 bases stayed unmatched. The CDR3 covers 14 residues. From germline, CDR1 is MNHNS and CDR2 SASEGT. The CDR3 nucleotides read TGTGCCAGCAGTTGGACAGGAGGCAACACTGAAGCTTTCTTT. Protein product: CASSWTGGNTEAFF.

V usage is TRBV30 and J usage is TRBJ2-7; 9 bases fit TRBD1. CDR1 GTSNPN and CDR2 SVGIG come from the germline V gene (reference sequence). CDR3 length: 15 amino acids. The ends lost 4 bases at V and 1 base at J; junction bases unmatched: 8. The CDR3 loop is CAWTQQGALSYEQYF. The CDR3 DNA follows: TGTGCCTGGACCCAACAGGGGGCACTATCCTACGAGCAGTACTTC.

The gene calls are TRBV2 and TRBJ1-4, with 8 positions matching TRBD1. Germline V gives CDR1 SNHLY, CDR2 FYNNEI. The CDR3 runs 13 residues. J was trimmed by 13 bases and V by 7 bases; bases with no gene match: 11. The CDR3 loop is CASISSPGGLLFF. CDR3 DNA: TGTGCCAGCATCTCTAGTCCAGGGGGCCTACTGTTTTTT.

The chain carries TRBV5-4 and TRBJ1-2; 8 bases agree with TRBD1. J gave up 3 bases and V 4 bases, and 11 bases lay outside the gene matches. This CDR3 region has 16 residues. Germline-derived CDR1 and CDR2 are SGHNT and YYREEE (reference sequence). The CDR3 DNA reads as TGTGCCAGCAGCCCGCAGCCCAGGGGGCGTTACTATGGCTACACCTTC. It specifies CASSPQPRGRYYGYTF.

V and J are TRBV7-8 and TRBJ1-5, with D unresolved. The CDR3 runs to 13 residues. Deletions cut 2 bases from V and 8 bases from J, with 10 bases between. The V gene's germline CDR1 is SGHVS and CDR2 FQNEAQ. CDR3 DNA: TGTGCCAGCAGCTTACAGGATTGGGAGCCCCAGCATTTT. Amino acid sequence: CASSLQDWEPQHF.